A single sample is the source of the 6 T cell receptor beta chains below, sequenced in a study of blood T cell repertoires in COVID-19 (dated by TCRdb to 2020 to 2021). Library creation used the immunoSEQ multiplex PCR assay. Held by TCRdb, this immuneACCESS table contains in-frame sequences only and omits some clones. Under half of the omission traces to an unresolved V gene where checked; the cause of the rest is unknown. Here the sample has tens of thousands of clones; 82% occur a single time. The ten largest make up roughly 2.6% of the sample. The specimen sequenced was peripheral blood. These TCRs come from a woman aged 60 to 75 with acute or convalescent COVID-19.

This clone was picked up a small number of times. The J gene is TRBJ1-1, the V gene TRBV5-1, with D uncertain. The V end was cut by 4 bases, the J end by 0 bases, with 19 bases between. Germline CDR1 and CDR2: SGHRS and YFSETQ. The CDR3 spans 17 residues. The CDR3 protein is CASSPTPRGGLNTEAFF. The CDR3 nucleotides are TGCGCCAGCAGCCCGACGCCCCGGGGAGGCCTGAACACTGAAGCTTTCTTT.

V gene TRBV19 combines with J gene TRBJ1-5, with TRBD1 identical over 7 bases. The V gene end was trimmed by 1 base and the J gene end by 1 base; junction bases not matched to a gene: 1. The CDR3 consists of 15 residues. Germline loops: CDR1 LNHDA, CDR2 SQIVND (reference sequence). This CDR3 is CASSIGGQSNQPQHF. The CDR3 DNA reads TGTGCCAGTAGTATAGGGGGACAGAGCAATCAGCCCCAGCATTTT.

In this sample, this clone turned up a few times. This chain uses TRBV5-4 with TRBJ2-3, with TRBD2 matching 10 bases. V shed 3 bases and J 0 bases; nucleotides not matched to a gene: 4. Germline CDR1 reads SGHNT; CDR2 reads YYREEE (reference sequence). The CDR3 has 16 residues. The chain's CDR3 is CASSSWTSGSTDTQYF. CDR3 DNA: TGTGCCAGCAGCTCCTGGACTAGCGGAAGCACAGATACGCAGTATTTT. The full variable domain, with the rest looked up from reference TRBV5-4 and TRBJ2-3, is ETGVTQSPTHLIKTRGQQVTLRCSSQSGHNTVSWYQQALGQGPQFIFQYYREEENGRGNFPPRFSGLQFPNYSSELNVNALELDDSALYLCASSSWTSGSTDTQYFGPGTRLTVL.

The V gene is TRBV12-3 or TRBV12-4, the J gene TRBJ1-5; D ambiguous. The CDR3 loop spans 12 amino acids. Trimming left V 8 bases short and J 5 bases short, with 10 bases between. CDR3 in amino acids: CASGQAHQPQHF. CDR3 sequence (DNA): TGTGCCAGCGGCCAGGCTCATCAGCCCCAGCATTTT.

This clone was seen a few times. The chain couples TRBV5-4 to TRBJ1-5, with 12 positions matching TRBD1. V lost 4 bases to trimming and J lost 6 bases; unmatched junction nucleotides: 2. Germline V gene data show CDR1 as SGHNT and CDR2 as YYREEE (reference sequence). The CDR3 runs 14 residues. The CDR3 region is CASSPGQGAQPQHF. The CDR3 nucleotides are TGTGCCAGCAGCCCGGGACAGGGGGCTCAGCCCCAGCATTTT. The whole variable domain, remainder taken from reference TRBV5-4 and TRBJ1-5, is ETGVTQSPTHLIKTRGQQVTLRCSSQSGHNTVSWYQQALGQGPQFIFQYYREEENGRGNFPPRFSGLQFPNYSSELNVNALELDDSALYLCASSPGQGAQPQHFGDGTRLSIL.

The CDR3 is CAWSVQGTNYGYTF. The CDR3 bases are TGTGCCTGGAGTGTACAGGGGACAAACTATGGCTACACCTTC. The chain has TRBV30 and TRBJ1-2; 7 nucleotides line up with TRBD1. The CDR3 is 14 amino acids. Germline V lookup: CDR1 GTSNPN, CDR2 SVGIG (reference sequence). Trimming removed 0 bases from V and 2 bases from J; junction bases left unmatched: 3.